Reported below is one T cell receptor (beta chain). Its antigen is still unknown. This CDR3 has 15 residues. V was pared by 0 bases and J by 5 bases, with 11 bases between. Germline CDR1 SGHTA, CDR2 FQGTGA. The entry originates in a study of T cell repertoires in cytomegalovirus infection. Study as a whole: CMV epitopes, recently identified HLA-C-restricted and well-studied HLA-B-restricted, were used.

Findings and limits, study-wide: Adding up the frequency of public TCR beta families identified people who carried CMV plus the relevant HLA.

TCRdb re-analysed the reads in MiXCR, keeping a single row per CDR3 protein. The repertoire includes more than 300,000 distinct CDR3 sequences, just under 35% of them detected once, and roughly 12% sits in the top ten. The receptor was isolated from a human donor in good health (CMV status not recorded). Some clones in this sample may be carry-over from other donors' samples. The sequencing used cultured PBMCs, collected from culture after CMV antigen stimulation. The V and J genes are TRBV7-3 and TRBJ2-1; D not certain. Here the CDR3 reads CASSLTTKLNNEQFF. CDR3 DNA: TGTGCCAGCAGCTTAACTACCAAGCTAAACAATGAGCAGTTCTTC.